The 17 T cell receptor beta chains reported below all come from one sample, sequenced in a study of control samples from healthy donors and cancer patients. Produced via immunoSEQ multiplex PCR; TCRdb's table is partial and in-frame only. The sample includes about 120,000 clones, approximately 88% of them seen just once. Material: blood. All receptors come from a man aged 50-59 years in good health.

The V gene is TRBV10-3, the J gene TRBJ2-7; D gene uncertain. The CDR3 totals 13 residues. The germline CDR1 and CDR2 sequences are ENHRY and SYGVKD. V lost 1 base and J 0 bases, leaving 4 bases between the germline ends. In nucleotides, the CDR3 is TGTGCCATCAGTGAGTATGGCTCCTACGAGCAGTACTTC. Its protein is CAISEYGSYEQYF.

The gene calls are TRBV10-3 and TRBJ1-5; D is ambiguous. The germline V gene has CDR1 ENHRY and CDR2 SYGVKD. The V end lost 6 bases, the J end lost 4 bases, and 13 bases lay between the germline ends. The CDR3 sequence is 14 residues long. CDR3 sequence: CAISLGISNQPQHF. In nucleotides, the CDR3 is TGTGCCATCAGCCTCGGGATCTCTAATCAGCCCCAGCATTTT.

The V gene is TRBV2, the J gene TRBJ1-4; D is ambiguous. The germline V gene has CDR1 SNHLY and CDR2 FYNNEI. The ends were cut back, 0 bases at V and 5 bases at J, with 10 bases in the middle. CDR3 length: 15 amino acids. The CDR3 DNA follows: TGTGCCAGCAGTGAAGCCGGAGTTCGGAATGAAAAACTGTTTTTT. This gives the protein CASSEAGVRNEKLFF.

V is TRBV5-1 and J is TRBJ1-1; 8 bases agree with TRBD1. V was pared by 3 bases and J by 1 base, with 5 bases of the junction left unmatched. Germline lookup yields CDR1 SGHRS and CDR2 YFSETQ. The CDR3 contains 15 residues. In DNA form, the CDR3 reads TGCGCCAGCAGCTCTAGGACAGGGCGGAACACTGAAGCTTTCTTT. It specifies CASSSRTGRNTEAFF.

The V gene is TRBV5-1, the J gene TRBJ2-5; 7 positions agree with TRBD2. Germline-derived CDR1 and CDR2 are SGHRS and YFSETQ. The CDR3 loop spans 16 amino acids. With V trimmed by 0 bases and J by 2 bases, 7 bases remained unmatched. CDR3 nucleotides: TGCGCCAGCAGCTTGGTTCCGCGGGGGTCACAAGAGACCCAGTACTTC. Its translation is CASSLVPRGSQETQYF.

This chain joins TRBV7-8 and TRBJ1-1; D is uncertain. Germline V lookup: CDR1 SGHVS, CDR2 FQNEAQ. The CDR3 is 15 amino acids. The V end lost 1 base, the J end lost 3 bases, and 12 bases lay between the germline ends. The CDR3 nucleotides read TGTGCCAGCAGCTTAGGAACCGGGTCCGACACTGAAGCTTTCTTT. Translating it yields CASSLGTGSDTEAFF.

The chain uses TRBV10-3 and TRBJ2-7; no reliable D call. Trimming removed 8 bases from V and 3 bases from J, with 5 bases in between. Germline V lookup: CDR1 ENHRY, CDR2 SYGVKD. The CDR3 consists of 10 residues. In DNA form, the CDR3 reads TGTGCCATCGGGAACTACGAGCAGTACTTC. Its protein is CAIGNYEQYF.

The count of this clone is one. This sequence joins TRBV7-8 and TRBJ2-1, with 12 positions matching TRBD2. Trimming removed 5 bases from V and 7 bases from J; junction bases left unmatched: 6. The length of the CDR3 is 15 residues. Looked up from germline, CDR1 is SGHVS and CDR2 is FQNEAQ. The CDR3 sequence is CASSPLAGGINEQFF. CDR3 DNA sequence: TGTGCCAGCAGCCCTCTAGCGGGGGGGATTAATGAGCAGTTCTTC.

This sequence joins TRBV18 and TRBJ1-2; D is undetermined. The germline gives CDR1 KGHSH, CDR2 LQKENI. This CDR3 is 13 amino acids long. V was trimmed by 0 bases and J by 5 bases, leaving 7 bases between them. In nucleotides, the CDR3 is TGTGCCAGCTCACCACCGGCTAGGTATGGCTACACCTTC. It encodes CASSPPARYGYTF.

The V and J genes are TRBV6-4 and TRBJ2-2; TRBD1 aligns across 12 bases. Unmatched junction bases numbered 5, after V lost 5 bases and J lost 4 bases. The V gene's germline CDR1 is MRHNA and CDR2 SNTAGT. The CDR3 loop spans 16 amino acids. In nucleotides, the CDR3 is TGTGCCAGCAGTCTCGGGACAGGGGGCATCACCGGGGAGCTGTTTTTT. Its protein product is CASSLGTGGITGELFF.

The CDR3 sequence: CATHPNPPGQGYSPLHF. Here the CDR3 DNA reads TGTGCCACCCACCCGAATCCTCCGGGACAGGGTTATTCACCCCTCCACTTT. The chain carries TRBV5-5 and TRBJ1-6; 9 bases line up with TRBD1. The CDR3 has 17 residues. J was trimmed by 8 bases and V by 9 bases; bases with no gene match: 18. The V gene's germline CDR1 is SGHKS and CDR2 YYEKEE (reference sequence).

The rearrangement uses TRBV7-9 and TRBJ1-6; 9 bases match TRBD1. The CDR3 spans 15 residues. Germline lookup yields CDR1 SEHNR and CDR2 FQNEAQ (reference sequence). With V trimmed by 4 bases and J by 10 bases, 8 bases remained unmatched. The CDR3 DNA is TGTGCCAGCAGCTCGGAACAGGGGGCTAGGTCACCCCTCCACTTT. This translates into CASSSEQGARSPLHF.

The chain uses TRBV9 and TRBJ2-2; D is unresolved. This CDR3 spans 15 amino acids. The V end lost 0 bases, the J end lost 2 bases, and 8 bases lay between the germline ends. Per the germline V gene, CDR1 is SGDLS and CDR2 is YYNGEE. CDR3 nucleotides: TGTGCCAGCAGCGTAGGGGCAGAAAACACCGGGGAGCTGTTTTTT. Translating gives CASSVGAENTGELFF.

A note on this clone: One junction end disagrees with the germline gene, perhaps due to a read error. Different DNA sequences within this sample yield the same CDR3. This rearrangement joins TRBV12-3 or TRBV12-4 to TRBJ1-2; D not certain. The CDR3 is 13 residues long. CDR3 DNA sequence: TGTGCCAGCAGTTTAGAGTCTAACTATGGCTATACCTTC. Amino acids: CASSLESNYGYTF.

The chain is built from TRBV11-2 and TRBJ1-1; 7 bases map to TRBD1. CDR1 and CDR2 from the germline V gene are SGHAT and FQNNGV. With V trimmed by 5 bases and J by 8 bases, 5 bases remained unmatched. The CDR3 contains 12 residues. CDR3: CASSNQGGEAFF. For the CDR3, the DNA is TGTGCCAGCAGCAACCAGGGGGGAGAAGCTTTCTTT.

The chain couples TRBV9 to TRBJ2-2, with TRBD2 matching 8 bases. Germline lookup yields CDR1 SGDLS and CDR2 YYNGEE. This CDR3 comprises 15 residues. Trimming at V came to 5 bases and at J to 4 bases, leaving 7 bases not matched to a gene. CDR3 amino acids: CASRPGLESTGELFF. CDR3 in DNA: TGTGCCAGCAGGCCGGGACTAGAATCCACCGGGGAGCTGTTTTTT.

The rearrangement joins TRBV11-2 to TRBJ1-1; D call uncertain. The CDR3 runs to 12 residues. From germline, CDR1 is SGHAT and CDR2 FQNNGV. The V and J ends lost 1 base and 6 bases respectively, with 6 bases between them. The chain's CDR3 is CASSLGVAEAFF. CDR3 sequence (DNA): TGTGCCAGCAGCTTAGGCGTAGCTGAAGCTTTCTTT.